The 19 T cell receptor beta chains listed next were all sequenced from one sample in a study of human T cells and chemical hapten exposure. The time point is: pre-sensitization, week 0. Treatment meaning: therapeutic diphenylcyclopropenone sensitization with weekly scalp DPC. From the RACE reads, TCRdb called clonotypes with MiXCR, one entry per CDR3 protein. The data hold a few hundred thousand distinct CDR3 sequences, with approximately 7.5% observed a single time. The sequenced sample was whole blood, obtained in connection with sensitization to the hapten diphenylcyclopropenone (DPC). Receptors were obtained from a man younger than 35 with alopecia areata. Some clones in this sample may be carry-over from other donors' samples.

V gene TRBV20-1 combines with J gene TRBJ1-1; 11 nucleotides line up with TRBD1. The CDR3 loop spans 13 amino acids. After removal of 4 bases from V and 3 bases from J, the junction contained 1 base not matched to a gene. Germline V gene data show CDR1 as DFQATT and CDR2 as SNEGSKA (reference sequence). The CDR3 sequence: CSAKGQGDTEAFF. As DNA, the CDR3 is TGCAGTGCTAAGGGACAGGGGGACACTGAAGCTTTCTTT.

The genes are TRBV19 and TRBJ1-2; D is ambiguous. Germline V gene lookup returns CDR1 LNHDA and CDR2 SQIVND (reference sequence). The V and J ends lost 3 bases and 4 bases respectively, with 15 bases between them. The CDR3 sequence is 15 residues long. CDR3 region: CASSIPGSYSYGYTF. As DNA, the CDR3 is TGTGCCAGTAGTATCCCCGGGAGCTACTCCTATGGCTACACCTTC.

This clonotype was picked up many times. The J gene is TRBJ2-1, the V gene TRBV20-1, with D possibly being TRBD1 or TRBD2 (5 bases each). The CDR3 covers 12 residues. Trimming cost V 3 bases and J 5 bases, with 8 bases left between them. Germline V gene data show CDR1 as DFQATT and CDR2 as SNEGSKA (reference sequence). The CDR3 spells CSASWGNNEQFF. CDR3 bases: TGCAGTGCTAGTTGGGGGAACAATGAGCAGTTCTTC.

This clonotype was counted between two and nine times. The chain recombines TRBV7-8 with TRBJ1-4; no definite D call. V lost 1 base to trimming and J lost 0 bases, with 18 bases between them. Germline V gene sequence: CDR1 SGHVS, CDR2 FQNEAQ. This CDR3 is built from 19 residues. CDR3 DNA: TGTGCCAGCAGCTTAGTTAACCCGGGCCGCCGGGCAACTAATGAAAAACTGTTTTTT. It codes for CASSLVNPGRRATNEKLFF. The full variable domain, rest sourced from reference TRBV7-8 and TRBJ1-4, is GAGVSQSPRYKVAKRGQDVALRCDPISGHVSLFWYQQALGQGPEFLTYFQNEAQLDKSGLPSDRFFAERPEGSVSTLKIQRTQQEDSAVYLCASSLVNPGRRATNEKLFFGSGTQLSVL.

This chain uses TRBV12-5 with TRBJ2-1, with 9 bases identical to TRBD1. The CDR3 is 15 residues long. The junction had 11 bases not matched to a gene; V was cut back by 6 bases and J by 8 bases. CDR1 is LGHNT, CDR2 FRNRAP, per germline. Here the CDR3 reads CASGPGTGYPDEQFF. The CDR3 DNA follows: TGTGCTAGTGGGCCTGGGACAGGGTATCCGGATGAGCAGTTCTTC.

This clonotype was seen a handful of times. CDR3 sequence reads: CASSQEQAQPQHF. CDR3 DNA sequence: TGTGCCAGCAGCCAAGAACAGGCCCAGCCCCAGCATTTT. The V gene is TRBV3-1, the J gene TRBJ1-5; possible D gene TRBD1, 5 bases. Germline V CDR1 and CDR2: LGHDT, YNNKEL (reference sequence). Between the trimmed V and J ends, which lost 0 bases and 7 bases, there was a span of 7 bases. CDR3 length: 13 residues.

The V and J genes are TRBV12-3 or TRBV12-4 and TRBJ1-5, with D possibly TRBD1 on 5 matching bases. Between the trimmed V and J ends, which lost 2 bases and 1 base, there was a span of 9 bases. The CDR3 spans 15 residues. CDR3 nucleotides: TGTGCCAGCAGTTTACTGTCAGGGAGCAATCAGCCCCAGCATTTT. It specifies CASSLLSGSNQPQHF.

The J gene is TRBJ1-5, the V gene TRBV6-1, with TRBD1 as a possible D gene (6 bases). Germline V gene data show CDR1 as MNHNS and CDR2 as SASEGT. The V end lost 7 bases, the J end lost 4 bases, and 17 bases lay between the germline ends. The CDR3 totals 15 residues. In DNA, the CDR3 is TGTGCCAGCAACAGGGCGGACAATGGGAATCAGCCCCAGCATTTT. This encodes CASNRADNGNQPQHF.

The V and J genes are TRBV20-1 and TRBJ2-3; D ambiguous. The germline V gene encodes CDR1 DFQATT and CDR2 SNEGSKA (reference sequence). Trimming removed 6 bases at V and 6 bases at J, with 13 bases between. The CDR3 covers 12 residues. The CDR3 DNA follows: TGCAGTGCCGGCCCGCCCACGGATACGCAGTATTTT. It encodes CSAGPPTDTQYF.

Worth noting for this clonotype: A single base separates this from a much larger clone, so it may be a read error. V usage is TRBV7-9 and J usage is TRBJ2-2; D may be TRBD2 (5 bases). CDR1 is SEHNR, CDR2 FQNEAQ, per germline (reference sequence). The length of the CDR3 is 11 residues. CDR3 amino acids: CASSFSGEPFF. CDR3 sequence (DNA): TGTGCCAGCAGCTTTTCCGGGGAGCCGTTTTTT.

This clonotype was seen only a few times. V gene TRBV6-4 combines with J gene TRBJ2-1; 11 bases line up with TRBD2. Germline V gives CDR1 MRHNA, CDR2 SNTAGT. The junction had 8 bases not matched to a gene; V was cut back by 3 bases and J by 7 bases. This CDR3 has 16 amino acids. The CDR3 DNA follows: TGTGCCAGCAGTGATCTGACTAGCGGGGAGAGTAATGAGCAGTTCTTC. Translating gives CASSDLTSGESNEQFF.

The V call is TRBV4-3, the J call TRBJ2-5; D is possibly TRBD1 or TRBD2 (6 bases each). The CDR3 loop spans 18 amino acids. The germline V gene encodes CDR1 LGHNA and CDR2 YSLEER. Deletions cut 3 bases from V and 2 bases from J, with 22 bases between. The CDR3 region is CASSQATGNSGVQETQYF. The CDR3, as DNA: TGCGCCAGCAGCCAGGCAACAGGGAATTCGGGGGTGCAAGAGACCCAGTACTTC.

The V gene is TRBV7-2, the J gene TRBJ1-1; D gene uncertain. The CDR3 is made up of 13 amino acids. The germline V and J ends were trimmed by 5 bases and 0 bases, with 7 bases remaining between them. Germline assignment: CDR1 SGHTA and CDR2 FQGNSA. The chain's CDR3 is CASSANVNTEAFF. CDR3 coding DNA: TGTGCCAGCAGCGCAAATGTGAACACTGAAGCTTTCTTT.

The chain combines TRBV6-2 or TRBV6-3 with TRBJ2-5, with 9 nucleotides matching TRBD1. Per the germline V gene, CDR1 is MNHEY and CDR2 is SVGEGT. With V trimmed by 5 bases and J by 7 bases, 11 bases remained unmatched. The CDR3 is 15 amino acids. The CDR3 protein is CASSLSYRGRGTQYF. DNA for the CDR3: TGTGCCAGCAGTCTTTCATACAGGGGGCGCGGGACCCAGTACTTC.

The chain combines TRBV10-3 with TRBJ2-5; no firm D call. Germline loops: CDR1 ENHRY, CDR2 SYGVKD. This CDR3 has 13 residues. V was clipped by 3 bases and J by 3 bases, with 8 bases between them. This CDR3 reads CAISDYRKETQYF. The CDR3 DNA sequence: TGTGCCATCAGTGACTACAGAAAAGAGACCCAGTACTTC.

This clonotype was found a few times. The chain employs TRBV6-6 and TRBJ1-1; D unclear. CDR3 length: 12 residues. Trimming pared 6 bases from V and 3 bases from J, leaving 8 bases between. From germline, CDR1 is MNHNY and CDR2 SVGAGI (reference sequence). The CDR3 spells CASSPLDTEAFF. In nucleotides, the CDR3 is TGTGCCAGCAGCCCACTGGACACTGAAGCTTTCTTT.

This clonotype has just a few counts. J is TRBJ2-3 and V is TRBV6-5; D unresolved. The CDR3 extends over 14 amino acids. Trimming took off 3 bases at V and 6 bases at J, with 13 bases between the two ends. Germline-derived CDR1 and CDR2 are MNHEY and SVGAGI. CDR3 amino acids: CASSYGPSGDTQYF. Here the CDR3 DNA reads TGTGCCAGCAGTTATGGCCCGTCTGGGGATACGCAGTATTTT.

The table lists this clonotype with a few counts. The rearrangement uses TRBV15 and TRBJ2-7; maybe TRBD1 (6 bases). Germline lookup yields CDR1 LNHNV and CDR2 YYDKDF (reference sequence). CDR3 size: 14 residues. Trimming took 4 bases from V and 1 from J, leaving 11 bases between them. CDR3 coding DNA: TGTGCCACCAGCATCAGGGGCGCGTCCTACGAGCAGTACTTC. This encodes CATSIRGASYEQYF.

This clonotype was detected only a few times. The chain couples TRBV5-1 to TRBJ1-1; TRBD1 agrees at 8 bases. CDR3 length equals 14 residues. Looked up from germline, CDR1 is SGHRS and CDR2 is YFSETQ. The V gene end was trimmed by 2 bases and the J gene end by 4 bases; junction bases not matched to a gene: 4. CDR3 amino acids: CASSLTGGSTEAFF. CDR3 bases: TGCGCCAGCAGCTTAACAGGGGGAAGCACTGAAGCTTTCTTT.